The clone carrying this T cell receptor beta chain was seen only once. Data came from immunoSEQ multiplex PCR; TCRdb stores just in-frame clones and leaves some out. The top ten hold about a sixth of the sample, which has about 190,000 clones, more than 75% seen once. These data come from a study of blood T cell repertoires in COVID-19. After removal of 3 bases from V and 5 bases from J, the junction contained 8 bases not matched to a gene. Germline V lookup: CDR1 SGHDT, CDR2 YYEEEE. This CDR3 is built from 17 residues. The genes are TRBV5-6 and TRBJ2-2; TRBD2 matches 12 bases. Sequenced: PBMCs or T cells enriched from blood (not recorded which). This receptor was identified in a woman aged 45-59 years with acute COVID-19. Written as DNA, the CDR3 is TGTGCCAGCAGCTATGAACTAGCGGGGGGCCAGACCGGGGAGCTGTTTTTT. It encodes CASSYELAGGQTGELFF.